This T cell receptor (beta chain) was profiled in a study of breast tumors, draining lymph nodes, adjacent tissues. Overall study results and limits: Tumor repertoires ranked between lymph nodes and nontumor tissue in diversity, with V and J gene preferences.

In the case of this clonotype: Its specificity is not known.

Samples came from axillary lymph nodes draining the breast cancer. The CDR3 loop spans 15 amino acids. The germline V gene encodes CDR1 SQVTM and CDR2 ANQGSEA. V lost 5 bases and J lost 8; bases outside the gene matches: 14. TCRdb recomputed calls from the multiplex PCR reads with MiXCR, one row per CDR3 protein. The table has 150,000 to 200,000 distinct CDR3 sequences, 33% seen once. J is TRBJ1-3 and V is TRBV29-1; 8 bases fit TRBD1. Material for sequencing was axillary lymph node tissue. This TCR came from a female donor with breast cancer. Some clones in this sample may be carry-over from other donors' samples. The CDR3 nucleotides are TGCAGCGTTACCGATCCAGGGGGCGACGGCTACACCATATATTTT. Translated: CSVTDPGGDGYTIYF.